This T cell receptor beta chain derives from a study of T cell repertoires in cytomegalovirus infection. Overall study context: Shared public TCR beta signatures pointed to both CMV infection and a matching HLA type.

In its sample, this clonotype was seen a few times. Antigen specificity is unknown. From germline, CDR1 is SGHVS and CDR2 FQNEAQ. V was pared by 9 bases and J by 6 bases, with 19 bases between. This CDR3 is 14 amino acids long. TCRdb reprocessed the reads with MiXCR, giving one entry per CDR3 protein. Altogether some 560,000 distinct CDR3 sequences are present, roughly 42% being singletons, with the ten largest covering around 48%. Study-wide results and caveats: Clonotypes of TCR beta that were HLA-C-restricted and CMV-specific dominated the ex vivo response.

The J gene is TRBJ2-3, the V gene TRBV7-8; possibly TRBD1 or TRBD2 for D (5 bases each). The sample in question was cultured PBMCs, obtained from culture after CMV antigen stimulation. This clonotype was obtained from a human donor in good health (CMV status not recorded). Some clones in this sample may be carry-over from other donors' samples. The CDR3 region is CASLEPGQQDTQYF. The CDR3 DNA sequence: TGTGCCAGTCTGGAGCCGGGGCAACAGGATACGCAGTATTTT.